This TCR beta chain was identified in a study of post-analysis software for immune sequencing data. About the research overall: Clinical courses comprised relapsing-remitting, secondary progressive and progressive-relapsing multiple sclerosis.

The TCR beta cDNA libraries contained unique molecular identifiers. From approximately 0.95 to 9.8 million T cells, 400,000 to 650,000 cDNA molecules were obtained. MiXCR was run by TCRdb on the PCR reads, yielding one entry per CDR3 protein. The data hold roughly 400,000 distinct CDR3 sequences, with over 30% observed a single time. Trimming pared 7 bases from V and 5 bases from J, leaving 18 bases between. CDR3 length equals 16 residues. This clonotype turned up a few times. The antigen is not known. Points from the study as a whole: There were five TRBV segments more frequent in patients than controls, and TRBV5-6, TRBV5-1 and TRBV20-1 were among them. Versus controls, multiple sclerosis patients showed significantly lower diversity (normalized Chao1). F measure showed strong co-clustering of same-batch samples.

This chain joins TRBV12-3 or TRBV12-4 and TRBJ1-6; D not resolved. The TCR originated in a girl aged 2 to 9 with multiple sclerosis. Material: blood. CDR3 coding DNA: TGTGCCAGCACCCCAACAGCAGCGGGGAATAATTCACCCCTCCACTTT. Translation gives CASTPTAAGNNSPLHF.